The rows below give T cell receptor beta chains drawn from one sample of a study of T cells in Graves' hyperthyroidism and ophthalmopathy. TCRdb reprocessed the multiplex PCR reads with MiXCR, giving one entry per CDR3 protein. This table holds some 600,000 distinct CDR3 sequences, 11% to 15% found once. The sample comprised blood. These receptors all stem from a woman aged 25 to 45 with Graves' hyperthyroidism that later progressed to Graves' ophthalmopathy. The CDR3 runs from the conserved cysteine through the conserved F or W. Each record gives: V gene, D gene, J gene, clone size, CDR3 DNA, CDR3 protein. D genes are given only for firm matches. A row's size may be missing; if present it is once, few, many or a size class.

TRBV28,-,TRBJ1-2,many,TGTGCCAGCCGCCCCCCACCCCAGGAGGGCTACACCTTC,CASRPPPQEGYTF
TRBV27,-,TRBJ1-2,many,TGTGCCAGCAGTTCCTTAGCGAGGAAAAACTATGGCTACACCTTC,CASSSLARKNYGYTF
TRBV2,-,TRBJ1-2,many,TGTGCCAGCAGCCTACGAGGGGGGGACTATGGCTACACCTTC,CASSLRGGDYGYTF
TRBV6-1,-,TRBJ1-6,many,TGTGCCAGCAGTTACTGGGCAGAAGATAATTCACCCCTCCACTTT,CASSYWAEDNSPLHF
TRBV18,-,TRBJ1-1,many,TGTGCCAGCTCACCGCAGGAAAAGAACACTGAAGCTTTCTTT,CASSPQEKNTEAFF
TRBV7-3,TRBD1,TRBJ2-2,many,TGTGCCAGCAGCCCCCAGGGGGCTTGGACCGGGGAGCTGTTTTTT,CASSPQGAWTGELFF
TRBV7-9,-,TRBJ1-4,-,TGTGCCAGCAGCCGGAGCACAGGGTTACTTGAAAAACTGTTTTTT,CASSRSTGLLEKLFF
TRBV12-3/TRBV12-4,-,TRBJ2-2,many,TGTGCCAGCAACAAAGGGGGTGGCGGGGAGCTGTTTTTT,CASNKGGGGELFF
TRBV24-1,-,TRBJ1-2,-,TGTGCCACCAGTGCCCCAGGCTATGGCTACACCTTC,CATSAPGYGYTF
TRBV20-1,TRBD1,TRBJ2-7,many,TGCAGTGCTAGAGAAGTTGGGACAGGGGATGCCTACGAGCAGTACTTC,CSAREVGTGDAYEQYF
TRBV29-1,TRBD1,TRBJ1-2,-,TGCAGCGTCGCTTCGGGTAGTCAGGGGGGAAGTGGTGGCTACACCTTC,CSVASGSQGGSGGYTF
TRBV2,-,TRBJ2-3,many,TGTGCCAGCAGTCGGAGGGTTCGTGACACAGATACGCAGTATTTT,CASSRRVRDTDTQYF
TRBV6-2/TRBV6-3,TRBD2,TRBJ2-7,-,TGTGCCAGCAGTTACTCACGGGAGGAGTACGAGCAGTACTTC,CASSYSREEYEQYF
TRBV3-1,-,TRBJ2-1,many,TGTGCCAGCAGCCAGGGGGTTGGTTACAATGAGCAGTTCTTC,CASSQGVGYNEQFF
TRBV7-8,-,TRBJ2-7,-,TGCGCCAGCAGCCAAGTGGACGGAGTCGAGCAGTACTTC,CASSQVDGVEQYF
TRBV3-1,-,TRBJ2-1,many,TGTGCCAGCAGCCAAGTCGCGGGGGCTGTCGATGAGCAGTTCTTC,CASSQVAGAVDEQFF
TRBV7-6,TRBD1,TRBJ1-6,many,TGTGCCAGCAGCTCCGGGACAGGGCACGATTCACCCCTCCACTTT,CASSSGTGHDSPLHF
TRBV9,-,TRBJ2-5,few,TGTGCCAGCAGTGAGACTGGGGGGTTCCAAGAGACCCAGTACTTC,CASSETGGFQETQYF
TRBV7-2,-,TRBJ2-7,-,TGTGCCAGCAGCTTAGTGGGCAGGGGAACGGTACAACCCTACGAGCAGTACTTC,CASSLVGRGTVQPYEQYF
TRBV19,-,TRBJ2-6,few,TGTGCCAGTAGTATAGATAGGATTCACCTTAACCCCTCTGGGGCCAACGTCCTGACTTTC,CASSIDRIHLNPSGANVLTF
TRBV20-1,-,TRBJ2-7,many,TGCAGTGCTAGAAAGGGTTACGAGCAGTACTTC,CSARKGYEQYF
TRBV3-1,TRBD1,TRBJ2-5,many,TGTGCCAGCAGCCCCGCCGCTGGGGACAGCCAGTACTTC,CASSPAAGDSQYF
TRBV11-2,-,TRBJ2-1,many,TGTGCCAGCAGGAGTATTAAGGGGGGGAATGAGCAGTTCTTC,CASRSIKGGNEQFF
TRBV20-1,-,TRBJ2-1,many,TGCAGTGCTAGTCGGCCGTTCTACAATGAGCAGTTCTTC,CSASRPFYNEQFF
TRBV12-3/TRBV12-4,TRBD2,TRBJ2-7,many,TGTGCCACCTCCGACTTCCTTGGACTAGCGGGAGACTACGAGCAGTACTTC,CATSDFLGLAGDYEQYF
TRBV6-1,-,TRBJ1-1,-,TGTGCCAGCAGGGCCCTCGTGGGGACTGAAGCTTTCTTT,CASRALVGTEAFF
TRBV7-2,TRBD2,TRBJ2-3,many,TGTGCCAGCAGCTTACTTTCCTCCGGGACTAGCGGGAGGGCCTTTCCAGATACGCAGTATTTT,CASSLLSSGTSGRAFPDTQYF
TRBV5-6,-,TRBJ1-1,few,TGTGCCAGCAGCTACGGGGTGGTGAACACTGAAGCTTTCTTT,CASSYGVVNTEAFF
TRBV3-1,-,TRBJ1-4,many,TGTGCCAGCAGCCAGGATAAAGGGACGGCGGTTAGTGAAAAACTGTTTTTT,CASSQDKGTAVSEKLFF
TRBV5-1,-,TRBJ2-2,few,TGCGCCAGCAGCTTGGATGGGGGAAGGTCCGGGGAGCTGTTTTTT,CASSLDGGRSGELFF
TRBV28,TRBD2,TRBJ2-5,many,TGTGCCAGCAGGTCTAGCGGGGGGGGCGGGGAGACCCAGTACTTC,CASRSSGGGGETQYF
TRBV5-1,-,TRBJ1-4,-,TGCGCCAGGGAATTGCAGCCTTTAGCAACTAATGAAAAACTGTTTTTT,CARELQPLATNEKLFF
TRBV11-3,-,TRBJ1-6,few,TGTGCCAGCAGTGAATGGGCCTCGGGAAATTCACCCCTCCACTTT,CASSEWASGNSPLHF
TRBV18,-,TRBJ2-5,many,TGTGCCAGCTCACCAACTTCGGGCCAAGAGACCCAGTACTTC,CASSPTSGQETQYF
TRBV7-8,-,TRBJ2-7,once,TGTGCCAGCAGCTTATCCAGGACCTCCTACGAGCAGTACTTC,CASSLSRTSYEQYF
TRBV24-1,-,TRBJ1-1,many,TGTGCCACCAGTGATCAGGGGAACACTGAAGCTTTCTTT,CATSDQGNTEAFF
TRBV7-8,-,TRBJ2-4,many,TGTGCCAGCAGCTTTGGGTTGGTGGGTGCCAAAAACATTCAGTACTTC,CASSFGLVGAKNIQYF
TRBV20-1,-,TRBJ2-7,-,TGCAGTGCTAGAGCCCCCCCACTCTACGAGCAGTACTTC,CSARAPPLYEQYF
TRBV12-3/TRBV12-4,-,TRBJ2-3,many,TGTGCCAGCAGTTTAGTGGGGGCAGGTGCCACAGATACGCAGTATTTT,CASSLVGAGATDTQYF
TRBV2,TRBD1,TRBJ2-5,many,TGTGCCACCAAACCGCTGCGGGACAGGGGGCAGCAAGAGACCCAGTACTTC,CATKPLRDRGQQETQYF
TRBV25-1,-,TRBJ1-5,few,TGTGCCAGCAGTGAATATCTAAAGAATCAGCCCCAGCATTTT,CASSEYLKNQPQHF
TRBV7-6,TRBD2,TRBJ2-1,few,TGTGCCAGCAGCCCCTCCCCAGCGGGATGGAATGAGCAGTTCTTC,CASSPSPAGWNEQFF
TRBV20-1,TRBD2,TRBJ2-5,-,TGCAGTGCTACCTTAGCGGGAGGGGGGGAGACCCAGTACTTC,CSATLAGGGETQYF
TRBV20-1,-,TRBJ2-1,few,TGCAGTGCTGGATCACAGGGCAATGAGCAGTTCTTC,CSAGSQGNEQFF
TRBV11-2,TRBD1,TRBJ1-2,many,TGTGCCAGCACCCCACAGGGGGGTGCGGGCTACACCTTC,CASTPQGGAGYTF
TRBV12-3/TRBV12-4,-,TRBJ1-1,many,TGTGCCAGCAGTCTTAACCGGGAGGCTTTCTTT,CASSLNREAFF
TRBV30,-,TRBJ1-5,many,TGTGCCTGGAGTGTCGGGGGGAATCAGCCCCAGCATTTT,CAWSVGGNQPQHF
TRBV7-2,-,TRBJ2-7,many,TGTGCCAGCAGCTTTTACACGGGACAGCAGTACTTC,CASSFYTGQQYF
TRBV6-1,TRBD2,TRBJ2-1,many,TGTGCGAGCCGAGTGACTAGCGGGCACAATGAGCAGTTCTTC,CASRVTSGHNEQFF
TRBV12-5,TRBD2,TRBJ2-7,few,TGTGCTAGTGGTTCTCAGGGCGGGGGGCTCGAGCAGTACTTC,CASGSQGGGLEQYF
TRBV10-3,-,TRBJ1-2,many,TGTGCCCAGTGGGAGGGGGAGAAAGGCTACACCTTC,CAQWEGEKGYTF
TRBV20-1,-,TRBJ1-2,-,TGCAGTGCTGTCCGCCGGGGTTTCTTTCGGATATATGGCTACACCTTC,CSAVRRGFFRIYGYTF
TRBV19,TRBD2,TRBJ2-7,-,TGTGCCAGTAGCACGACTAGCGGGATGGGTTTCGAGCAGTACTTC,CASSTTSGMGFEQYF